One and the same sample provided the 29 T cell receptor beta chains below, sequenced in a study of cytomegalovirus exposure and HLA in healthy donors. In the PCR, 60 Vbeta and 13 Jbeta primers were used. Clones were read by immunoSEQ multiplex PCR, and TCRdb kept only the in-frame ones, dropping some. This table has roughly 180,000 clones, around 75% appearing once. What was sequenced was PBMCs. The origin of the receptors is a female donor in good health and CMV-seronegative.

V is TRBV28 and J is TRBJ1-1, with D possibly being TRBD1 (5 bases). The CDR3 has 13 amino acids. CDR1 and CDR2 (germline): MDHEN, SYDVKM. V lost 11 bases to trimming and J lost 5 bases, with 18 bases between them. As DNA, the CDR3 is TGTGCCGGAGTCCCAAGCGGGGCAACTGAAGCTTTCTTT. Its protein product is CAGVPSGATEAFF.

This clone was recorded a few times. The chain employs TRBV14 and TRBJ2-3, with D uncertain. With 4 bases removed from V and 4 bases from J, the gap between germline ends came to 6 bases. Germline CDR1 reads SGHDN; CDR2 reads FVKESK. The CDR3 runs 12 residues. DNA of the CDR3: TGTGCCAGCAGCCCTACCCCAGATACGCAGTATTTT. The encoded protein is CASSPTPDTQYF. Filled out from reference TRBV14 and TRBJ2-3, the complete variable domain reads EAGVTQFPSHSVIEKGQTVTLRCDPISGHDNLYWYRRVMGKEIKFLLHFVKESKQDESGMPNNRFLAERTGGTYSTLKVQPAELEDSGVYFCASSPTPDTQYFGPGTRLTVL.

Written as DNA, the CDR3 is TGTGCCAGCAGCGTATATTCTAGCGGGGATTCCCCAAACAATGAGCAGTTCTTC. This translates into CASSVYSSGDSPNNEQFF. V and J are TRBV9 and TRBJ2-1; 9 nucleotides align to TRBD2. Germline V gene sequence: CDR1 SGDLS, CDR2 YYNGEE. The CDR3 runs 18 residues. V was clipped by 1 base and J by 5 bases; unmatched bases: 13.

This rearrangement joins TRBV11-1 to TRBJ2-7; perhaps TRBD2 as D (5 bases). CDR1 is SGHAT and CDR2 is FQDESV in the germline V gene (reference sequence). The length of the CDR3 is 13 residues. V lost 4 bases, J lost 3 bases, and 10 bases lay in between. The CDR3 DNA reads TGTGCCAGCAGCTCCCGGACTCACTACGAGCAGTACTTC. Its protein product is CASSSRTHYEQYF.

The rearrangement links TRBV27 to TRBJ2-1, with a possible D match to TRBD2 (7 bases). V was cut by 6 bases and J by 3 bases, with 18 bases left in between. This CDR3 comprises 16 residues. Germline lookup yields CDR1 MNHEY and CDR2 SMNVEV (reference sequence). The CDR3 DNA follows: TGTGCCAGCAGCAGGGGCGCGGGAGCCATCTACAATGAGCAGTTCTTC. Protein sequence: CASSRGAGAIYNEQFF.

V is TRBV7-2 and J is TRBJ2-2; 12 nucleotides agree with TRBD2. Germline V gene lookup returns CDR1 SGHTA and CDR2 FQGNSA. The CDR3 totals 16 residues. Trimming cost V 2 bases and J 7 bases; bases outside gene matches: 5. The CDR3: CASSLRLAGAVGELFF. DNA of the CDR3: TGTGCCAGCAGCTTAAGACTAGCGGGAGCGGTCGGGGAGCTGTTTTTT.

As DNA, the CDR3 is TGTGCCAGCAATACAGAGTATATGAACACTGAAGCTTTCTTT. Amino acid sequence: CASNTEYMNTEAFF. This chain connects TRBV19 to TRBJ1-1; D gene uncertain. The CDR3 consists of 14 residues. Germline CDR1 reads LNHDA; CDR2 reads SQIVND (reference sequence). V lost 9 bases and J lost 0, with 14 bases in between.

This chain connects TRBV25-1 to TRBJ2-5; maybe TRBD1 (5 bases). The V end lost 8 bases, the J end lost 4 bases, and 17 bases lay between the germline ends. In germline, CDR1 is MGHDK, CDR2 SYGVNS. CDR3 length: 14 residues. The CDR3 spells CASGALGPGETQYF. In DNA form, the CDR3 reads TGTGCCAGCGGGGCCCTGGGGCCGGGAGAGACCCAGTACTTC.

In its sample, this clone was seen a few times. The DNA for the CDR3 is TGTGCCAGCAGCCTTTCAGGGTTAAATGAAAAACTGTTTTTT. The encoded protein is CASSLSGLNEKLFF. V usage is TRBV7-2 and J usage is TRBJ1-4; maybe TRBD1 (5 bases). Germline loops: CDR1 SGHTA, CDR2 FQGNSA. V lost 5 bases to trimming and J lost 5 bases, with 12 bases between them. The CDR3 spans 14 residues. The variable domain in full, with the rest retrieved from reference TRBV7-2 and TRBJ1-4, is GAGVSQSPSNKVTEKGKDVELRCDPISGHTALYWYRQSLGQGLEFLIYFQGNSAPDKSGLPSDRFSAERTGGSVSTLTIQRTQQEDSAVYLCASSLSGLNEKLFFGSGTQLSVL.

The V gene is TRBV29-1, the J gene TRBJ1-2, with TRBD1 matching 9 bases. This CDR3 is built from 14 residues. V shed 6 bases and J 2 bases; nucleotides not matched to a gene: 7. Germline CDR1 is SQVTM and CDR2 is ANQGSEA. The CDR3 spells CSVRRQGGNYGYTF. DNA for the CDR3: TGCAGCGTGCGTAGACAGGGGGGGAACTATGGCTACACCTTC.

The CDR3 loop is CASSTRGSGNTIYF. CDR3 sequence (DNA): TGTGCCAGCAGCACCAGGGGGTCCGGAAACACCATATATTTT. V and J are TRBV11-2 and TRBJ1-3; 7 bases align to TRBD1. This CDR3 comprises 14 residues. CDR1 and CDR2 from the germline V gene are SGHAT and FQNNGV. J lost 4 bases, V lost 5 bases, and 5 bases had no gene match.

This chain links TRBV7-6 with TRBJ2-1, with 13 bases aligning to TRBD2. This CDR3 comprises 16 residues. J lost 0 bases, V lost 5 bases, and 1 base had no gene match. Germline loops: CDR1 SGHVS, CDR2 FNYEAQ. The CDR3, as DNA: TGTGCCAGCAGCAGGACTAGCGGGAGCTCCTACAATGAGCAGTTCTTC. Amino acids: CASSRTSGSSYNEQFF.

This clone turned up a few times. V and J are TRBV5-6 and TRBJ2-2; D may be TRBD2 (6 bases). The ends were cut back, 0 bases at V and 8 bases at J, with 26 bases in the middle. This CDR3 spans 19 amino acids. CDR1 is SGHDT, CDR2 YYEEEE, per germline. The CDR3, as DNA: TGTGCCAGCAGCTTGGCCATACGACAGCGGCCCGGGGGTACAGGGGAGCTGTTTTTT. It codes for CASSLAIRQRPGGTGELFF.

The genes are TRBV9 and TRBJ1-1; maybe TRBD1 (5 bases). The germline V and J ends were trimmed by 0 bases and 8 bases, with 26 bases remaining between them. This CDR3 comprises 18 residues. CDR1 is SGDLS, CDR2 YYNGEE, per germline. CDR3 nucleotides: TGTGCCAGCAGCGTAGGCGGGACTATTTTTGGGACGGAGTTAGAAGCTTTCTTT. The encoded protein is CASSVGGTIFGTELEAFF.

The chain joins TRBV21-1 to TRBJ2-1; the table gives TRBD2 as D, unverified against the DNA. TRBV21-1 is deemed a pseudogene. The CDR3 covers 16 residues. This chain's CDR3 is CASSSGLAGVLNEQFF. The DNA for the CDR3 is TGTGCCAGCAGTTCGGGACTAGCGGGAGTGCTTAATGAGCAGTTCTTC.

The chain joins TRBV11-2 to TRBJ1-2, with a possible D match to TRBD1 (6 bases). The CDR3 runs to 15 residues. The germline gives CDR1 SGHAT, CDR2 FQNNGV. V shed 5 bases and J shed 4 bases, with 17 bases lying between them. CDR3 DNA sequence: TGTGCCAGCAGCCCCCTTCGGGGGGCGGGCTATGGCTACACCTTC. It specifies CASSPLRGAGYGYTF.

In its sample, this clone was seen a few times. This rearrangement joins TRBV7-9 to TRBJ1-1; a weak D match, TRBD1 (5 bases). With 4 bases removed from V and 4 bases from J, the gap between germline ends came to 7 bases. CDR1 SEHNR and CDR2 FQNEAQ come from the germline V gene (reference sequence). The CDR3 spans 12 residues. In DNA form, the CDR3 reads TGTGCCAGCAGCTGGGGGGGCACTGAAGCTTTCTTT. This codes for CASSWGGTEAFF.

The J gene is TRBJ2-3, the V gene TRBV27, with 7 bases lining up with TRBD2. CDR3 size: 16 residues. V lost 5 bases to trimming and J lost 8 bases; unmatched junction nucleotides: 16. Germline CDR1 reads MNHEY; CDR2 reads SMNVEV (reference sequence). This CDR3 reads CASSTLSGTNSLTQYF. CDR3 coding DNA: TGTGCCAGCAGTACCTTATCCGGGACTAACTCTCTTACGCAGTATTTT.

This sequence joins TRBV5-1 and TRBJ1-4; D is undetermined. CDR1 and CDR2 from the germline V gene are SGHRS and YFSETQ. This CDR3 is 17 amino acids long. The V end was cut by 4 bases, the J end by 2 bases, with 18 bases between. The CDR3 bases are TGCGCCAGCAGCCGAACCGAGAGGAGATGGACTAATGAAAAACTGTTTTTT. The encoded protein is CASSRTERRWTNEKLFF.

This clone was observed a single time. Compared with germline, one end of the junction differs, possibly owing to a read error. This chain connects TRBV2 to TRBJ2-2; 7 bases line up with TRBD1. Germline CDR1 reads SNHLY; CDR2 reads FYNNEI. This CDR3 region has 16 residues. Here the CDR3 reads CASSALQGMGTEELFF. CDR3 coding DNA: TGTGCCAGCAGTGCGCTACAGGGGATGGGCACCGAGGAGCTGTTTTTT.

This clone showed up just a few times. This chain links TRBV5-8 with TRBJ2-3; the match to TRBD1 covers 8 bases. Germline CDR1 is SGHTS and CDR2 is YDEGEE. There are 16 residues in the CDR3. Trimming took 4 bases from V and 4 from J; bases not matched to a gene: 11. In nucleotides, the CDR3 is TGTGCCAGCAGCGGATACGACAGGGGTGGGGCAGATACGCAGTATTTT. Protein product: CASSGYDRGGADTQYF.

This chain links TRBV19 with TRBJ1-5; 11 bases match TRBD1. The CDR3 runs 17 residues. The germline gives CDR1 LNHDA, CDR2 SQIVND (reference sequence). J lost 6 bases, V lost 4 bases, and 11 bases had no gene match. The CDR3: CASSTRRGTGGAQPQHF. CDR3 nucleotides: TGTGCCAGTAGTACCCGCCGTGGGACAGGGGGTGCTCAGCCCCAGCATTTT. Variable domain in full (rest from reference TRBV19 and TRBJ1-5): DGGITQSPKYLFRKEGQNVTLSCEQNLNHDAMYWYRQDPGQGLRLIYYSQIVNDFQKGDIAEGYSVSREKKESFPLTVTSAQKNPTAFYLCASSTRRGTGGAQPQHFGDGTRLSIL.

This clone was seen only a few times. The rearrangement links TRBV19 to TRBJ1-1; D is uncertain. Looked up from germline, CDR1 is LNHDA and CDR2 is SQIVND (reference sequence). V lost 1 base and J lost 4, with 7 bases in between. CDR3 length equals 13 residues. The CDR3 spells CASSIAGITEAFF. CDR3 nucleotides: TGTGCCAGTAGTATAGCGGGAATCACTGAAGCTTTCTTT.

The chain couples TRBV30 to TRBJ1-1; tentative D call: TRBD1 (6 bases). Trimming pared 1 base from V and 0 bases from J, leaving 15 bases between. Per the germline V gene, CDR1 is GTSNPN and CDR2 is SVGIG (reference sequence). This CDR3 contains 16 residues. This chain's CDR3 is CAWSAFGTRLNTEAFF. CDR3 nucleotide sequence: TGTGCCTGGAGTGCTTTTGGGACACGGTTGAACACTGAAGCTTTCTTT.

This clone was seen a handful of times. The CDR3 DNA sequence: TGTGCCAGCAGTCTACGGACTACCTCCTCATATACGCAGTATTTT. It encodes CASSLRTTSSYTQYF. V and J are TRBV28 and TRBJ2-3, with D possibly being TRBD2 (6 bases). V dropped 5 bases and J dropped 7 bases, with 19 bases sitting between them. CDR3 size: 15 residues. From germline, CDR1 is MDHEN and CDR2 SYDVKM.

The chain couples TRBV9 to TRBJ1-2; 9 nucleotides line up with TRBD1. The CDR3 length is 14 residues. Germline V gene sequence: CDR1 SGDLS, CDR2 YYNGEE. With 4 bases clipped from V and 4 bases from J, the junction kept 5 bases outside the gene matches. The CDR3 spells CASSHPGQGYGYTF. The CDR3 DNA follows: TGTGCCAGCAGCCACCCGGGACAGGGCTATGGCTACACCTTC.

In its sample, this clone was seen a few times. The CDR3 bases are TGTGCCACCAGCAGAGGGGCCGACAGGGCTAATCAGCCCCAGCATTTT. Translation gives CATSRGADRANQPQHF. The V and J genes are TRBV15 and TRBJ1-5, with 7 bases that match TRBD1. The CDR3 sequence is 16 residues long. CDR1 LNHNV and CDR2 YYDKDF come from the germline V gene (reference sequence). The V gene end was trimmed by 1 base and the J gene end by 4 bases; junction bases not matched to a gene: 7.

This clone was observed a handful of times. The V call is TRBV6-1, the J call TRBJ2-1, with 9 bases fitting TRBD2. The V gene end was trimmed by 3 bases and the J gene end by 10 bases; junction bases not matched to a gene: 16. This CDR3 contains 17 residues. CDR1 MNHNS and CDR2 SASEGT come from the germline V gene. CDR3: CASSDVGWREGREEQFF. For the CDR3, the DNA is TGTGCCAGCAGTGATGTCGGGTGGCGGGAGGGCCGGGAGGAGCAGTTCTTC.

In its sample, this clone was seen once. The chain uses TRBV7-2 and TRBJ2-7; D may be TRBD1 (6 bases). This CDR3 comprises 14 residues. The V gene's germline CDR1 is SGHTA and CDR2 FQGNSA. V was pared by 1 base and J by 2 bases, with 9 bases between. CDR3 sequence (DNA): TGTGCCAGCAGCTTAGAACAGGGCCCCTACGAGCAGTACTTC. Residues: CASSLEQGPYEQYF.